Below are 28 T cell receptor beta chains sequenced from a single sample in a study of Ad26.COV2.S vaccination and SARS-CoV-2 variants. As for treatment: roughly 19 received Ad26.COV2.S at low or high dose, single or two shots; 5 received placebo; per-sample allocation not given. Sampling took place 63 days after the first vaccine or placebo injection. Profiling relied on immunoSEQ multiplex PCR, and the TCRdb table lists in-frame clones only, not all of them. The sample shows about 680,000 clones, 70% to 90% of them seen only once. Here the sequenced sample was peripheral blood, taken in a trial of Ad26.COV2.S vaccine versus placebo. The receptors derive from a person between 18 and 65 years old who received the Ad26.COV2.S COVID-19 vaccine or a placebo.

The chain employs TRBV6-2 or TRBV6-3 and TRBJ2-5, with 7 bases aligning to TRBD1. Germline trimming cut 2 bases from V and 0 bases from J; bases unmatched to any gene: 3. Germline-derived CDR1 and CDR2 are MNHEY and SVGEGT. This CDR3 has 15 residues. DNA for the CDR3: TGTGCCAGCAGTTACAGGGGGCCCTACCAAGAGACCCAGTACTTC. It yields the protein CASSYRGPYQETQYF.

The chain recombines TRBV11-3 with TRBJ2-1; TRBD2 is a possible D gene (6 bases). This CDR3 region has 16 residues. Germline V gene data show CDR1 as SGHNT and CDR2 as YENEEA. V dropped 1 base and J dropped 8 bases, with 18 bases sitting between them. The CDR3 DNA follows: TGTGCCAGCAGCTTAGTAGCTTCGGGGCCGGGGGATGAGCAGTTCTTC. Its translation: CASSLVASGPGDEQFF.

The V and J genes are TRBV7-9 and TRBJ2-3, with D possibly matching TRBD2 (5 bases). This CDR3 comprises 15 residues. Between the trimmed V and J ends, which lost 3 bases and 7 bases, there was a span of 17 bases. The germline CDR1 and CDR2 sequences are SEHNR and FQNEAQ (reference sequence). The CDR3 is CASSLFTGMINTQYF. As DNA, the CDR3 is TGTGCCAGCAGCTTGTTTACCGGGATGATAAATACGCAGTATTTT.

This CDR3 reads CASSPGQPYEQYF. The CDR3 nucleotides are TGTGCCAGCAGCCCCGGACAGCCCTACGAGCAGTACTTC. This chain joins TRBV5-5 and TRBJ2-7; perhaps TRBD1 as D (6 bases). The germline CDR1 and CDR2 sequences are SGHKS and YYEKEE (reference sequence). The CDR3 is 13 residues long. V was pared by 4 bases and J by 2 bases, with 10 bases between.

The J gene is TRBJ1-5, the V gene TRBV3-1 (or the pseudogene TRBV3-2), with 10 bases fitting TRBD1. With V trimmed by 2 bases and J by 7 bases, 2 bases remained unmatched. Germline V gives CDR1 LGHDT, CDR2 YNNKEL (reference sequence). This CDR3 comprises 14 residues. The CDR3: CASSQRTGGQPQHF. CDR3 sequence (DNA): TGTGCCAGCAGCCAAAGGACAGGGGGACAGCCCCAGCATTTT.

V is TRBV5-6 and J is TRBJ1-4; tentatively, D is TRBD1 (6 bases). Germline V gene data show CDR1 as SGHDT and CDR2 as YYEEEE. Between the trimmed V and J ends, which lost 1 base and 5 bases, there was a span of 12 bases. The CDR3 has 15 amino acids. For the CDR3, the DNA is TGTGCCAGCAGCTTGAGGCTCGGGGGCAATGAAAAACTGTTTTTT. Protein: CASSLRLGGNEKLFF.

V and J are TRBV18 and TRBJ2-5; 10 bases map to TRBD1. CDR3 length equals 15 residues. V gave up 3 bases and J gave up 5 bases; unmatched junction bases: 6. Per germline, CDR1 KGHSH and CDR2 LQKENI. The DNA for the CDR3 is TGTGCCAGCTCACCTGGGACAGGGGCAGGGGAGACCCAGTACTTC. Protein product: CASSPGTGAGETQYF.

The V and J genes are TRBV11-3 and TRBJ2-1; D not resolved. The CDR3 loop spans 13 amino acids. Trimming shortened V by 2 bases and J by 5 bases, and 7 bases separated the two germline ends. The germline V gene has CDR1 SGHNT and CDR2 YENEEA. CDR3 sequence reads: CASSLNRDNEQFF. CDR3 coding DNA: TGTGCCAGCAGCTTAAACCGCGACAATGAGCAGTTCTTC.

This clone was seen only a few times. V usage is TRBV6-5 and J usage is TRBJ1-6, with D possibly being TRBD1 (5 bases). The germline V and J ends were trimmed by 2 bases and 7 bases, with 12 bases remaining between them. The CDR3 extends over 15 amino acids. CDR1 is MNHEY and CDR2 is SVGAGI in the germline V gene. This CDR3 reads CASSYVDRANSPLHF. The CDR3 DNA reads TGTGCCAGCAGTTACGTCGACAGAGCGAATTCACCCCTCCACTTT.

J is TRBJ2-3 and V is TRBV5-4; D possibly matches TRBD1 or TRBD2 (6 bases each). V dropped 6 bases and J dropped 2 bases, with 16 bases sitting between them. Germline CDR1 is SGHNT and CDR2 is YYREEE (reference sequence). CDR3 length: 15 amino acids. This CDR3 reads CASKLGGGLTDTQYF. CDR3 nucleotides: TGTGCCAGCAAGTTGGGGGGCGGCCTCACAGATACGCAGTATTTT. Full variable domain (rest looked up from reference TRBV5-4 and TRBJ2-3): ETGVTQSPTHLIKTRGQQVTLRCSSQSGHNTVSWYQQALGQGPQFIFQYYREEENGRGNFPPRFSGLQFPNYSSELNVNALELDDSALYLCASKLGGGLTDTQYFGPGTRLTVL.

This chain links TRBV30 with TRBJ2-1; D remains unclear. This CDR3 has 12 residues. The germline CDR1 and CDR2 sequences are GTSNPN and SVGIG (reference sequence). Trimming left V 4 bases short and J 6 bases short, with 10 bases between. The CDR3 protein is CAWKGTPNEQFF. CDR3 bases: TGTGCCTGGAAGGGAACTCCCAATGAGCAGTTCTTC.

The CDR3 sequence is CASSQGKTGAFF. CDR3 coding DNA: TGCGCCAGCAGCCAAGGGAAAACAGGGGCGTTCTTC. The V gene is TRBV4-3, the J gene TRBJ2-1; 7 positions match TRBD1. The length of the CDR3 is 12 residues. Losses at the gene ends were 1 base for V and 15 bases for J; bases not matched to a gene: 6. CDR1 LGHNA and CDR2 YSLEER come from the germline V gene.

V gene TRBV25-1 combines with J gene TRBJ2-3; 8 bases are a match to TRBD2. The CDR3 is 16 amino acids. Germline lookup yields CDR1 MGHDK and CDR2 SYGVNS. After removal of 3 bases from V and 4 bases from J, the junction contained 9 bases not matched to a gene. CDR3 bases: TGTGCCAGCAGTGACCCAGGCGGGGGGCGGGCAGATACGCAGTATTTT. It codes for CASSDPGGGRADTQYF.

The CDR3 DNA sequence: TGTGCCAGCCGGGCCGCCCTGATGAACTATGGCTACACCTTC. Translating gives CASRAALMNYGYTF. V is TRBV6-5 and J is TRBJ1-2; D is unclear. The CDR3 loop spans 14 amino acids. V was trimmed by 8 bases and J by 2 bases, leaving 15 bases between them. CDR1 MNHEY and CDR2 SVGAGI come from the germline V gene.

CDR3 protein: CASSYGLAGELFF. CDR3 sequence (DNA): TGTGCCAGCAGTTACGGCCTAGCGGGGGAGCTGTTTTTT. The rearrangement joins TRBV6-5 to TRBJ2-2; D is possibly TRBD2 (6 bases). From germline, CDR1 is MNHEY and CDR2 SVGAGI. V was trimmed by 2 bases and J by 8 bases, leaving 9 bases between them. The CDR3 spans 13 residues.

The V call is TRBV29-1, the J call TRBJ1-1; D perhaps matches TRBD1 (6 bases). The germline CDR1 and CDR2 sequences are SQVTM and ANQGSEA. The CDR3 consists of 13 residues. Trimming took 5 bases from V and 4 from J, leaving 14 bases between them. The CDR3 nucleotides read TGCAGCGTTTCGACAGGTGGTGGCACTGAAGCTTTCTTT. Translation: CSVSTGGGTEAFF.

This chain uses TRBV4-3 with TRBJ2-2; 8 nucleotides line up with TRBD1. V shed 3 bases, J shed 6 bases, and the junction held 3 bases outside the gene matches. CDR1 and CDR2 from the germline V gene are LGHNA and YSLEER. The CDR3 has 14 amino acids. Here the CDR3 reads CASSQDREAGELFF. DNA of the CDR3: TGCGCCAGCAGCCAGGACAGGGAGGCCGGGGAGCTGTTTTTT.

This clone was observed a single time. CDR3 in DNA: TGTGCCAGCAGCTTGGGGACAGGGAAAGTTTACGAGCAGTACTTC. Amino acids: CASSLGTGKVYEQYF. V and J are TRBV13 and TRBJ2-7; 9 bases match TRBD1. CDR1 is PRHDT and CDR2 is FYEKMQ in the germline V gene (reference sequence). V trimming: 3 bases; J trimming: 4 bases; junction bases outside the gene matches: 7. There are 15 residues in the CDR3.

CDR3: CASSFGVANYGYTF. The CDR3, as DNA: TGTGCCAGCAGCTTTGGGGTAGCTAACTATGGCTACACCTTC. This chain joins TRBV5-6 and TRBJ1-2, with D hard to call. Trimming removed 2 bases at V and 0 bases at J, with 8 bases between. The CDR3 totals 14 residues. The V gene's germline CDR1 is SGHDT and CDR2 YYEEEE.

The rearrangement uses TRBV12-5 and TRBJ2-3, with D possibly being TRBD1 or TRBD2 (7 bases each). The CDR3 spans 15 residues. V lost 5 bases to trimming and J lost 1 base, with 13 bases between them. Germline loops: CDR1 LGHNT, CDR2 FRNRAP. CDR3 DNA sequence: TGTGCTAGTGGTCAGGGGGGGGTGGGCACAGATACGCAGTATTTT. Residues: CASGQGGVGTDTQYF.

The chain has TRBV6-1 and TRBJ2-3; D might be TRBD2 (5 bases). Trimming removed 2 bases at V and 4 bases at J, with 13 bases between. In germline, CDR1 is MNHNS, CDR2 SASEGT. The CDR3 runs 15 residues. The CDR3 loop reads CASSEWSGSADTQYF. The CDR3 bases are TGTGCCAGCAGTGAATGGAGTGGGAGTGCAGATACGCAGTATTTT.

The chain joins TRBV3-1 (or the pseudogene TRBV3-2) to TRBJ1-1; D remains ambiguous. The germline gives CDR1 LGHDT, CDR2 YNNKEL (reference sequence). V was clipped by 4 bases and J by 2 bases, with 5 bases between them. The CDR3 is made up of 12 amino acids. The CDR3 DNA reads TGTGCCAGCAGCCTTGAAAACACTGAAGCTTTCTTT. Protein: CASSLENTEAFF.

CDR3 in amino acids: CAWSSIRRNTEAPLHF. The CDR3 DNA reads TGTGCCTGGAGTTCGATTAGACGGAATACGGAGGCACCCCTCCACTTT. The V gene is TRBV30, the J gene TRBJ1-6; no definite D call. CDR1 and CDR2 (germline): GTSNPN, SVGIG (reference sequence). CDR3 size: 16 residues. Trimming removed 2 bases from V and 11 bases from J, with 22 bases in between.

This clone appeared once. The V call is TRBV5-8, the J call TRBJ1-1; 7 bases map to TRBD1. V shed 5 bases, J shed 1 base, and the junction held 5 bases outside the gene matches. The CDR3 covers 14 residues. Germline V gene data show CDR1 as SGHTS and CDR2 as YDEGEE. This CDR3 is CASRQTGTNTEAFF. In nucleotides, the CDR3 is TGTGCCAGCAGGCAGACAGGGACGAACACTGAAGCTTTCTTT.

This chain links TRBV19 with TRBJ1-6, with a tentative D call TRBD1 (6 bases). Per germline, CDR1 LNHDA and CDR2 SQIVND (reference sequence). CDR3 length equals 16 residues. V was pared by 4 bases and J by 6 bases, with 16 bases between. The CDR3 nucleotides are TGTGCCAGTAGTAGAGACAGGCTATTCTCTAATTCACCCCTCCACTTT. Amino acid sequence: CASSRDRLFSNSPLHF.

This clone came up once. The chain joins TRBV5-1 to TRBJ2-3; 7 nucleotides match TRBD2. This CDR3 is built from 14 residues. The germline V gene has CDR1 SGHRS and CDR2 YFSETQ. The J segment lost 1 base and the V segment lost 6 bases, leaving 5 bases of the junction unmatched. Written as DNA, the CDR3 is TGCGCCAGCACTTCTCGGGGGGGCACAGATACGCAGTATTTT. Translation: CASTSRGGTDTQYF.

This chain uses TRBV13 with TRBJ2-2, with 9 bases that match TRBD2. J lost 3 bases, V lost 5 bases, and 7 bases had no gene match. The germline CDR1 and CDR2 sequences are PRHDT and FYEKMQ (reference sequence). CDR3 length: 16 amino acids. Here the CDR3 reads CASSPGTSFHTGELFF. The CDR3 DNA follows: TGTGCCAGCAGCCCGGGGACTAGCTTCCACACCGGGGAGCTGTTTTTT.

The V gene is TRBV7-8, the J gene TRBJ2-7; 8 nucleotides align to TRBD1. The CDR3 extends over 14 amino acids. Germline CDR1 and CDR2: SGHVS and FQNEAQ. V gave up 5 bases and J gave up 0 bases; unmatched junction bases: 3. The chain's CDR3 is CASSRTGLSYEQYF. CDR3 DNA: TGTGCCAGCAGCAGGACAGGGCTCTCCTACGAGCAGTACTTC.